This T cell receptor beta chain appears in the sequencing data of a study of blood T cell repertoires in COVID-19. About the study: Acute-phase and convalescent COVID-19 samples originated in the United States, Italy and Spain. The cDNA or gDNA used as material had been derived from T cells, B-cell-depleted T cells, or PBMCs.

This clone was picked up one time. In the original analysis: Nucleated cell counts were estimated from reference gene primer amplification. The table came from immunoSEQ multiplex PCR; TCRdb's copy has only in-frame clones and leaves some out. V and J calls and clone size are given by that table; D and trimming were obtained from the DNA. The data contain 95,000 to 100,000 clones, about 85% of them seen just once; the ten biggest clones take up around 2%. V gave up 3 bases and J gave up 2 bases; unmatched junction bases: 4. The germline V gene encodes CDR1 SGDLS and CDR2 YYNGEE. The CDR3 covers 15 residues.

This sequence originates from a woman aged 70-85 years with active or convalescent COVID-19. The genes are TRBV9 and TRBJ2-3, with TRBD1 matching 9 bases. Sequenced: peripheral blood. The CDR3 nucleotides are TGTGCCAGCAGCGCCTTACAGGGGGCCACAGATACGCAGTATTTT. Its protein product is CASSALQGATDTQYF.